This TCR beta chain was retrieved from a study of technical replicates of blood from a few donors. Produced via immunoSEQ multiplex PCR; TCRdb's table is partial and in-frame only. The sample has more than 65,000 clones, around 90% seen once; the top ten hold 4% to 5%. The germline gives CDR1 LNHDA, CDR2 SQIVND (reference sequence). This CDR3 is built from 19 residues. The V and J ends lost 4 bases and 4 bases, in that order; junction bases with no gene match: 15. V and J are TRBV19 and TRBJ2-3; 12 bases match TRBD2. The sequenced sample was PBMCs. This receptor was obtained from a human donor in good health. Some clones in this sample may be carry-over from other donors' samples. CDR3 region: CASSTLGGLAGTAPDTQYF. CDR3 sequence (DNA): TGTGCCAGTAGTACCCTGGGAGGACTAGCGGGGACCGCCCCAGATACGCAGTATTTT. The whole variable domain, filled in from reference TRBV19 and TRBJ2-3, reads DGGITQSPKYLFRKEGQNVTLSCEQNLNHDAMYWYRQDPGQGLRLIYYSQIVNDFQKGDIAEGYSVSREKKESFPLTVTSAQKNPTAFYLCASSTLGGLAGTAPDTQYFGPGTRLTVL.